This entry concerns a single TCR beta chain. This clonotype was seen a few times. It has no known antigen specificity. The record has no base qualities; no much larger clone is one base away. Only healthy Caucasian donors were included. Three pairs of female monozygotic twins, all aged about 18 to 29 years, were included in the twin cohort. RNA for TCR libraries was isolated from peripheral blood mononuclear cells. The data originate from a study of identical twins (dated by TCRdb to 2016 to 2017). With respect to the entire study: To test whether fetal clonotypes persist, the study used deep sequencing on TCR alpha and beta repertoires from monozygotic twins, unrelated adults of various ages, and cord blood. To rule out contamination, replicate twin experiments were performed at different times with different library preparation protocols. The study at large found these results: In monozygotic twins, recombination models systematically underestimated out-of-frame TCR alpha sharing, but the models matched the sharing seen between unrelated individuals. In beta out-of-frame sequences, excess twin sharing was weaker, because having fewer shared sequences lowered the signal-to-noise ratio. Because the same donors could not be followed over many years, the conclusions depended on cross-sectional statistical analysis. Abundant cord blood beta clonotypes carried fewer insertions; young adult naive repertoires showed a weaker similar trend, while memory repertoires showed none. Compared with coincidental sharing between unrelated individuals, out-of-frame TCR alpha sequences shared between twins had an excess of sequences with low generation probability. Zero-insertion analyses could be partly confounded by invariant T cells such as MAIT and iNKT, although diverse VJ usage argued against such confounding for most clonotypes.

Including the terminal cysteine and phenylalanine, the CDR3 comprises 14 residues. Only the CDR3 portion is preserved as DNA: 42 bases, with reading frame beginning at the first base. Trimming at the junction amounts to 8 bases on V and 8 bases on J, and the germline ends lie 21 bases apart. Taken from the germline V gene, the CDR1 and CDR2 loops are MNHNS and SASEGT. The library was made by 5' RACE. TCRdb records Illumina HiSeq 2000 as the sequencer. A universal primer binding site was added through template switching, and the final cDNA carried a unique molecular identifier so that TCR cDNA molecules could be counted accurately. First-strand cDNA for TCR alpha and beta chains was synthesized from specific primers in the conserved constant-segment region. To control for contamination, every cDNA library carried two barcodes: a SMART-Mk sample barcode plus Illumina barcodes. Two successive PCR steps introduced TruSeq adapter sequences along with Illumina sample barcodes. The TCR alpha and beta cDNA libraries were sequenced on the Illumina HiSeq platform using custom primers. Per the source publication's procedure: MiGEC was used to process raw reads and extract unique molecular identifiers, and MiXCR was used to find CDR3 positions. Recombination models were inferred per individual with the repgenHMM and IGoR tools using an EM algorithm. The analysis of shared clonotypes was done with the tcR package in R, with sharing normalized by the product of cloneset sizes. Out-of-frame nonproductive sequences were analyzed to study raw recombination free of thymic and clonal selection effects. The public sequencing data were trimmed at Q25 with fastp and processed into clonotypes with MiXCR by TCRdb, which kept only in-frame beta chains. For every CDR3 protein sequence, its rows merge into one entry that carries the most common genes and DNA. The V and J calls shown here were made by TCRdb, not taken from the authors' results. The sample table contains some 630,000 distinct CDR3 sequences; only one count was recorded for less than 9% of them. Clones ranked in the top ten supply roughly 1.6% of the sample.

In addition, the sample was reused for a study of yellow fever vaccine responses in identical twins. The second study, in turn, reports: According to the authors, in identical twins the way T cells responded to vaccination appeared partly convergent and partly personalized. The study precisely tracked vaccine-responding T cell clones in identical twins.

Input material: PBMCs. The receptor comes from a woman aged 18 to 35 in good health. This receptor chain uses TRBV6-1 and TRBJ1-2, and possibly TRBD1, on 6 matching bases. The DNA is TGTGCCAGCGCCCTGCTGACAGGATTTAGAGGCTACACCTTC. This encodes CASALLTGFRGYTF.